This paragraph covers one T cell receptor beta chain sequence. Antigen unknown. This sample is drawn from a study of blood T cells in healthy people across ages. Whole-study results and caveats: Naive T cell percentage by flow cytometry tracked strongly with beta diversity. Changes seen in expanded clonotypes were possibly confounded by donor CMV status left unknown. Aged donors had fewer naive CD4+ cells and lower diversity than long-lived donors. Age showed a roughly linear inverse relationship with TCR beta diversity per million T cells.

A second PCR, run for about 6 to 11 cycles, used a sample-barcoded 5' primer plus a J-beta primer mix. Using its own MiXCR run on the 5' RACE reads, TCRdb lists one record per CDR3 protein. The repertoire has 700,000 to 950,000 distinct CDR3 sequences, around 46% of them found once; the top ten carry 20%. The V end lost 0 bases, the J end lost 0 bases, and 3 bases lay between the germline ends. CDR1 is SGDLS, CDR2 YYNGEE, per germline. There are 14 residues in the CDR3. The rearrangement uses TRBV9 and TRBJ2-2; D remains unclear. Sequenced: blood. The TCR sequence derives from a woman aged 55-75 years in good health. The CDR3 DNA sequence: TGTGCCAGCAGCGTAGCTTCGAACACCGGGGAGCTGTTTTTT. It yields the protein CASSVASNTGELFF. Looking up the rest from reference TRBV9 and TRBJ2-2 gives the full variable domain: DSGVTQTPKHLITATGQRVTLRCSPRSGDLSVYWYQQSLDQGLQFLIQYYNGEERAKGNILERFSAQQFPDLHSELNLSSLELGDSALYFCASSVASNTGELFFGEGSRLTVL.